The next 27 T cell receptor beta chains were all read from a single sample in a study of neurological immune-mediated disorders. TCRdb recomputed calls from the 5' RACE reads with MiXCR, one row per CDR3 protein. The table includes under 45,000 distinct CDR3 sequences, 2% to 3% detected once. Sequenced input: PBMCs. The receptor source for this set is a man over 45 with multiple sclerosis.

There are many counts of this clonotype. One end of the junction fails to match germline, which may point to a read error. This chain uses TRBV20-1 with TRBJ1-6; D is possibly TRBD1 (5 bases). This CDR3 is 13 amino acids long. Germline lookup yields CDR1 DFQATT and CDR2 SNEGSKA (reference sequence). CDR3 nucleotide sequence: TGCAGTGCTAGAGTACAGGATAATTCACCCCTCAACTTT. Translated: CSARVQDNSPLNF.

This clonotype was counted at least ten times. J is TRBJ2-2 and V is TRBV12-3 or TRBV12-4; 9 bases map to TRBD1. The CDR3 consists of 13 residues. With 10 bases clipped from V and 6 bases from J, the junction kept 6 bases outside the gene matches. The CDR3 bases are TGTGCCAATTACAGGGGGCGATCCGGGGAGCTGTTTTTT. Translating it yields CANYRGRSGELFF.

This clonotype has a count of ten or more. The chain uses TRBV9 and TRBJ1-2; D ambiguous. Germline V gives CDR1 SGDLS, CDR2 YYNGEE. The CDR3 sequence is 13 residues long. V was cut by 0 bases and J by 7 bases, with 10 bases left in between. As DNA, the CDR3 is TGTGCCAGCAGCGTAGCTACGAACACTGGCTACACCTTC. It codes for CASSVATNTGYTF.

This clonotype was recorded at least ten times. This may come from a read error, since a much larger clone is one base off. V and J are TRBV5-1 and TRBJ2-1, with D perhaps matching TRBD2 (6 bases). V dropped 4 bases and J dropped 1 base, with 12 bases sitting between them. The CDR3 has 15 amino acids. Germline lookup yields CDR1 SGHRS and CDR2 YFSETQ. Here the CDR3 reads CASSPGGRSYNEQFF. The CDR3 DNA follows: TGCGCCAGCAGCCCCGGGGGTAGATCCTACAATGAGCAGTTCTTC.

The gene calls are TRBV14 and TRBJ1-1, with 10 bases fitting TRBD1. Losses at the gene ends were 4 bases for V and 1 base for J; bases not matched to a gene: 9. The CDR3 loop spans 17 amino acids. The germline V gene encodes CDR1 SGHDN and CDR2 FVKESK. In nucleotides, the CDR3 is TGTGCCAGCAGCCCACGGACAGGGGGAATGTGGAACACTGAAGCTTTCTTT. Translation gives CASSPRTGGMWNTEAFF.

This clonotype was seen repeatedly, ten times or more. V usage is TRBV6-5 and J usage is TRBJ2-3; TRBD1 agrees at 9 bases. This CDR3 is 14 amino acids long. Germline trimming cut 6 bases from V and 4 bases from J; bases unmatched to any gene: 5. From germline, CDR1 is MNHEY and CDR2 SVGAGI. The CDR3 sequence is CASRAGTGPDTQYF. Written as DNA, the CDR3 is TGTGCCAGCAGGGCCGGGACAGGGCCAGATACGCAGTATTTT.

This clonotype has at least ten counts. This sequence joins TRBV2 and TRBJ2-1; TRBD1 might be the D (6 bases). CDR3 size: 12 residues. V lost 5 bases to trimming and J lost 7 bases, with 9 bases between them. Looked up from germline, CDR1 is SNHLY and CDR2 is FYNNEI. CDR3 protein: CASSQTGNEQFF. The CDR3, as DNA: TGTGCCAGCAGTCAAACAGGGAATGAGCAGTTCTTC.

This clonotype appeared many times. CDR3 loop: CSATQTDPYGYTF. Here the CDR3 DNA reads TGCAGTGCTACACAGACAGACCCCTATGGCTACACCTTC. This rearrangement joins TRBV20-1 to TRBJ1-2; D is perhaps TRBD1 (5 bases). The CDR3 runs 13 residues. Germline CDR1 reads DFQATT; CDR2 reads SNEGSKA (reference sequence). The germline V and J ends were trimmed by 4 bases and 4 bases, with 13 bases remaining between them.

The sample holds many counts of this clonotype. The chain links TRBV7-2 to TRBJ2-3; 9 nucleotides line up with TRBD2. Germline V gene data show CDR1 as SGHTA and CDR2 as FQGNSA. This CDR3 is built from 15 residues. V was pared by 5 bases and J by 5 bases, with 8 bases of the junction left unmatched. CDR3 sequence reads: CASSLKRGAGDTQYF. The CDR3 nucleotides are TGTGCCAGCAGCCTTAAGCGGGGGGCTGGAGATACGCAGTATTTT.

This clonotype was recorded many times. The chain links TRBV7-2 to TRBJ2-1; 9 nucleotides agree with TRBD2. Germline CDR1 and CDR2: SGHTA and FQGNSA. V lost 1 base to trimming and J lost 4 bases; unmatched junction nucleotides: 2. CDR3 length: 15 residues. The CDR3 sequence: CASSLDSGGYNEQFF. The CDR3 DNA is TGTGCCAGCAGCTTAGATAGCGGGGGATACAATGAGCAGTTCTTC.

This clonotype was seen at least ten times. The chain carries TRBV20-1 and TRBJ2-1; D unresolved. V was trimmed by 1 base and J by 5 bases, leaving 15 bases between them. Germline V gives CDR1 DFQATT, CDR2 SNEGSKA (reference sequence). The CDR3 has 15 residues. Written as DNA, the CDR3 is TGCAGTGCTAGAGTTTACGGATTTGAGAACAATGAGCAGTTCTTC. Encoded protein: CSARVYGFENNEQFF.

This clonotype was seen repeatedly, ten times or more. At one of its ends the junction is not consistent with the germline gene, which may arise from a read error. The V and J genes are TRBV12-3 or TRBV12-4 and TRBJ2-7, with 9 bases lining up with TRBD2. The CDR3 covers 13 residues. The CDR3 DNA is TGTGCCAGCAGTCTAGCGGGAACCTACGAGCAGTACTTC. It codes for CASSLAGTYEQYF.

This clonotype was seen ten or more times. The chain recombines TRBV6-6 with TRBJ1-2, with D possibly TRBD1 on 5 matching bases. The CDR3 consists of 13 residues. V dropped 6 bases and J dropped 6 bases, with 14 bases sitting between them. The germline V gene encodes CDR1 MNHNY and CDR2 SVGAGI (reference sequence). DNA for the CDR3: TGTGCCAGCAGCCCGGGGCCTGCTAATGGCTACACCTTC. Protein sequence: CASSPGPANGYTF.

This clonotype was picked up a small number of times. This rearrangement joins TRBV2 to TRBJ2-5, with a possible D match to TRBD1 (6 bases). Germline CDR1 SNHLY, CDR2 FYNNEI. The CDR3 extends over 15 amino acids. V was pared by 6 bases and J by 2 bases, with 16 bases between. The CDR3 reads CASRDGQSVQETQYF. The CDR3 DNA follows: TGTGCCAGCAGGGATGGACAGTCGGTGCAAGAGACCCAGTACTTC.

This clonotype was seen at least ten times. V and J are TRBV12-3 or TRBV12-4 and TRBJ2-2; TRBD2 matches 7 bases. CDR3 length equals 14 residues. The trim removed 7 bases at V and 2 bases at J, leaving 4 bases unmatched. Written as DNA, the CDR3 is TGTGCCAGCATGCGGGGGTCCAACACCGGGGAGCTGTTTTTT. It yields the protein CASMRGSNTGELFF.

The table lists this clonotype with many counts. The V call is TRBV5-1, the J call TRBJ2-5, with TRBD1 matching 8 bases. The V and J ends lost 0 bases and 2 bases, in that order; junction bases with no gene match: 6. The CDR3 extends over 16 amino acids. Germline values: CDR1 SGHRS, CDR2 YFSETQ. The CDR3 reads CASSLGGTGRQETQYF. In DNA, the CDR3 is TGCGCCAGCAGCTTGGGAGGGACAGGAAGGCAAGAGACCCAGTACTTC.

This clonotype was seen only a few times. V gene TRBV7-2 combines with J gene TRBJ1-5, with D hard to call. The CDR3 totals 15 residues. Per the germline V gene, CDR1 is SGHTA and CDR2 is FQGNSA. V was cut by 1 base and J by 1 base, with 8 bases left in between. In nucleotides, the CDR3 is TGTGCCAGCAGCTTAGAATACAGAAGCAATCAGCCCCAGCATTTT. Translating gives CASSLEYRSNQPQHF.

This clonotype appeared many times. The CDR3 DNA reads as TGCAGTGCCGCAGGGGGGGCTGTTAATGAGCAGTTCTTC. This gives the protein CSAAGGAVNEQFF. The chain combines TRBV20-1 with TRBJ2-1; D assignment may be TRBD1 or TRBD2 (7 bases each). The CDR3 totals 13 residues. V dropped 6 bases and J dropped 7 bases, with 16 bases sitting between them. Per the germline V gene, CDR1 is DFQATT and CDR2 is SNEGSKA (reference sequence).

This clonotype was observed many times. This rearrangement joins TRBV13 to TRBJ1-2; 8 bases are a match to TRBD1. This CDR3 has 13 residues. V lost 4 bases and J lost 14; bases outside the gene matches: 12. Germline loops: CDR1 PRHDT, CDR2 FYEKMQ (reference sequence). The CDR3 loop is CASSSPGQATWTF. The DNA for the CDR3 is TGTGCCAGCAGCTCTCCGGGACAGGCGACTTGGACCTTC.

This clonotype was observed many times. The J gene is TRBJ2-5, the V gene TRBV7-2, with D perhaps TRBD1 or TRBD2 (5 bases each). V dropped 0 bases and J dropped 4 bases, with 12 bases sitting between them. The V gene's germline CDR1 is SGHTA and CDR2 FQGNSA. This CDR3 contains 15 residues. Here the CDR3 reads CASSLAVGGTETQYF. The DNA for the CDR3 is TGTGCCAGCAGCTTAGCGGTCGGTGGGACAGAGACCCAGTACTTC. Using reference TRBV7-2 and TRBJ2-5 for the parts outside the CDR3, the full variable domain is GAGVSQSPSNKVTEKGKDVELRCDPISGHTALYWYRQSLGQGLEFLIYFQGNSAPDKSGLPSDRFSAERTGGSVSTLTIQRTQQEDSAVYLCASSLAVGGTETQYFGPGTRLLVL.

This clonotype was seen ten or more times. The chain is built from TRBV12-3 or TRBV12-4 and TRBJ2-7, with D possibly being TRBD1 or TRBD2 (7 bases each). V gave up 5 bases and J gave up 3 bases, with 14 bases separating them. CDR3 length: 14 residues. The CDR3 spells CASSPRGTVYEQYF. The CDR3 nucleotides read TGTGCCAGCAGTCCGCGGGGGACAGTCTACGAGCAGTACTTC.

This clonotype rates as medium-sized. This rearrangement joins TRBV6-1 to TRBJ2-7; 13 bases agree with TRBD2. Germline V lookup: CDR1 MNHNS, CDR2 SASEGT. After removal of 7 bases from V and 3 bases from J, the junction contained 3 bases not matched to a gene. The CDR3 extends over 14 amino acids. In DNA form, the CDR3 reads TGTGCCAGCACGGGACTAGCGGGGTTCTACGAGCAGTACTTC. Protein sequence: CASTGLAGFYEQYF.

This clonotype has at least ten counts. The chain joins TRBV20-1 to TRBJ1-6; D is unclear. The germline gives CDR1 DFQATT, CDR2 SNEGSKA (reference sequence). V was cut by 1 base and J by 0 bases, with 7 bases left in between. CDR3 size: 15 residues. CDR3 DNA sequence: TGCAGTGCTAGAGGAGATAGCTCCTATAATTCACCCCTCCACTTT. Its protein product is CSARGDSSYNSPLHF.

There are many counts of this clonotype. The chain joins TRBV7-2 to TRBJ2-7; D might be TRBD2 (6 bases). CDR1 is SGHTA and CDR2 is FQGNSA in the germline V gene. Trimming shortened V by 8 bases and J by 5 bases, and 19 bases separated the two germline ends. CDR3 length: 14 residues. The CDR3 reads CASLPQGGYHEQYF. CDR3 DNA sequence: TGTGCCAGCTTGCCCCAGGGAGGATACCACGAGCAGTACTTC. Combining the CDR3 with reference TRBV7-2 and TRBJ2-7 gives the whole variable domain GAGVSQSPSNKVTEKGKDVELRCDPISGHTALYWYRQSLGQGLEFLIYFQGNSAPDKSGLPSDRFSAERTGGSVSTLTIQRTQQEDSAVYLCASLPQGGYHEQYFGPGTRLTVT.

This clonotype occurred many times. V and J are TRBV20-1 and TRBJ2-1; 12 bases are a match to TRBD2. The germline V gene has CDR1 DFQATT and CDR2 SNEGSKA (reference sequence). The CDR3 sequence is 16 residues long. V was pared by 0 bases and J by 10 bases, with 10 bases of the junction left unmatched. CDR3 nucleotide sequence: TGCAGTGCTAGAGATGCCGCTAGCGGGGGGGCCAGCGAGCAGTTCTTC. As protein: CSARDAASGGASEQFF.

The chain is built from TRBV20-1 and TRBJ2-1; D gene ambiguous. This CDR3 is 12 amino acids long. Trimming removed 1 base at V and 4 bases at J, with 5 bases between. The germline V gene has CDR1 DFQATT and CDR2 SNEGSKA (reference sequence). The CDR3 nucleotides read TGCAGTGCTAGAGTTCTATACAATGAGCAGTTCTTC. Residues: CSARVLYNEQFF.

This clonotype was counted many times. The chain joins TRBV25-1 to TRBJ2-3, with no clear D. Germline CDR1 and CDR2: MGHDK and SYGVNS. CDR3 length equals 14 residues. V was clipped by 3 bases and J by 0 bases, with 7 bases between them. CDR3 residues: CASSDFRSTDTQYF. In DNA, the CDR3 is TGTGCCAGCAGTGACTTCCGGAGCACAGATACGCAGTATTTT.